What follows are 10 T cell receptor beta chains derived from one specimen sequenced in a study of T cells after yellow fever vaccination. Using its own MiXCR run on the 5' RACE reads, TCRdb lists one record per CDR3 protein. The sample yields about 85,000 distinct CDR3 sequences, 13% seen once. The sample in question was CD8+ T cells not binding an NS4B(214-222) dextramer, sorted from PBMCs, obtained roughly 20 days after the first yellow fever vaccination. The receptors originated from a man aged 18 to 29 who received the YFV17D yellow fever vaccine.

The CDR3 is CASSPLDRGLYEQYF. The CDR3 region has the DNA TGTGCCAGCAGCCCGTTGGACAGGGGGCTCTACGAGCAGTACTTC. The chain joins TRBV7-8 to TRBJ2-7; 11 bases align to TRBD1. Looked up from germline, CDR1 is SGHVS and CDR2 is FQNEAQ. Unmatched junction bases numbered 6, after V lost 5 bases and J lost 3 bases. The CDR3 consists of 15 residues.

The chain is built from TRBV6-5 and TRBJ1-1, with no clear D. Germline V lookup: CDR1 MNHEY, CDR2 SVGAGI. CDR3 length equals 14 residues. V lost 2 bases and J 5 bases, leaving 12 bases between the germline ends. CDR3 amino acids: CASSYGWRETEAFF. As DNA, the CDR3 is TGTGCCAGCAGTTACGGGTGGAGGGAAACTGAAGCTTTCTTT.

J is TRBJ1-6 and V is TRBV4-3; no definite D call. CDR1 and CDR2 from the germline V gene are LGHNA and YSLEER. V gave up 1 base and J gave up 2 bases, with 9 bases separating them. This CDR3 is 16 amino acids long. The CDR3 region is CASSQGRETYNSPLHF. In DNA, the CDR3 is TGCGCCAGCAGCCAAGGACGGGAAACCTATAATTCACCCCTCCACTTT.

V and J are TRBV20-1 and TRBJ2-7; D not certain. There are 13 residues in the CDR3. The ends were cut back, 6 bases at V and 0 bases at J, with 12 bases in the middle. CDR1 is DFQATT and CDR2 is SNEGSKA in the germline V gene (reference sequence). The CDR3 DNA sequence: TGCAGTGCGCGGAACACTAACTCCTACGAGCAGTACGTC. Its translation: CSARNTNSYEQYV.

This clonotype was seen a handful of times. This chain joins TRBV29-1 and TRBJ2-7; D gene uncertain. There are 13 residues in the CDR3. V shed 0 bases and J shed 6 bases, with 12 bases lying between them. CDR1 and CDR2 from the germline V gene are SQVTM and ANQGSEA. CDR3: CSVEDGSTGEQYF. The CDR3 DNA reads as TGCAGCGTTGAAGATGGCAGTACGGGCGAGCAGTACTTC.

The chain carries TRBV9 and TRBJ2-3; a weak D match, TRBD2 (5 bases). Trimming took off 2 bases at V and 1 base at J, with 14 bases between the two ends. Germline V gene data show CDR1 as SGDLS and CDR2 as YYNGEE. This CDR3 spans 16 amino acids. CDR3: CASSVGSDYRTDTQYF. CDR3 nucleotides: TGTGCCAGCAGCGTCGGTTCAGACTACCGCACAGATACGCAGTATTTT.

This clonotype was counted a few times. The CDR3 DNA follows: TGTGCCAGCAGCCCAGGGACAGATACGCAGTATTTT. Protein sequence: CASSPGTDTQYF. The rearrangement uses TRBV13 and TRBJ2-3; possibly TRBD1 for D (5 bases). The CDR3 loop spans 12 amino acids. Germline V gene lookup returns CDR1 PRHDT and CDR2 FYEKMQ (reference sequence). V lost 5 bases and J 3 bases, leaving 6 bases between the germline ends. Full variable domain (rest looked up from reference TRBV13 and TRBJ2-3): AAGVIQSPRHLIKEKRETATLKCYPIPRHDTVYWYQQGPGQDPQFLISFYEKMQSDKGSIPDRFSAQQFSDYHSELNMSSLELGDSALYFCASSPGTDTQYFGPGTRLTVL.

V is TRBV29-1 and J is TRBJ2-7; 9 bases match TRBD2. The CDR3 spans 15 residues. Losses at the gene ends were 1 base for V and 4 bases for J; bases not matched to a gene: 8. CDR1 and CDR2 (germline): SQVTM, ANQGSEA. In DNA, the CDR3 is TGCAGCGTTGAAGGTACGGCGGGGGGGCCTTACGAGCAGTACTTC. This gives the protein CSVEGTAGGPYEQYF.

This clonotype was detected only a few times. The chain carries TRBV4-1 and TRBJ1-1; D unresolved. Trimming stripped 3 bases from V and 4 bases from J, with 18 bases between. In germline, CDR1 is MGHRA, CDR2 YSYEKL. There are 16 residues in the CDR3. The CDR3 sequence is CASSQGPKEGGTEAFF. The CDR3 nucleotides are TGCGCCAGCAGCCAGGGTCCTAAGGAGGGCGGCACTGAAGCTTTCTTT.

The J gene is TRBJ2-7, the V gene TRBV6-5; TRBD2 is a possible D gene (5 bases). Germline V gives CDR1 MNHEY, CDR2 SVGAGI. This CDR3 comprises 14 residues. V was trimmed by 0 bases and J by 5 bases, leaving 11 bases between them. The chain's CDR3 is CASSYSRGADEQYV. The CDR3 DNA reads as TGTGCCAGCAGTTACTCTCGGGGAGCTGACGAGCAGTACGTC.